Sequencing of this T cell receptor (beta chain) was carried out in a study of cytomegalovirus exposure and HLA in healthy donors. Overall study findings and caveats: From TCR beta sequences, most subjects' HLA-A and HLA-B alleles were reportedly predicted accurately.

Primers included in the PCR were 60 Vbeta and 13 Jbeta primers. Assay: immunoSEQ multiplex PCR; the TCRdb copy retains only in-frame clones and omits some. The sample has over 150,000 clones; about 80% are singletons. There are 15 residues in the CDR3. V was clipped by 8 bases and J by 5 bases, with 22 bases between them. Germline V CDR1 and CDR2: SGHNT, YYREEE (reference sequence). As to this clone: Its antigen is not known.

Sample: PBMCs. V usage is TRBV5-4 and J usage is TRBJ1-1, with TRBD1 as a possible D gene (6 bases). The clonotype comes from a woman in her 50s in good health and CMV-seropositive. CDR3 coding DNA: TGTGCCAGTAGACCTCAAAAACAGGGTAAGACTGAAGCTTTCTTT. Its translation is CASRPQKQGKTEAFF.